This passage covers 29 T cell receptor beta chains from one sample sequenced in a study of CD8+CD57+ T cells in acquired aplastic anemia. Before being chosen for sequencing, patients had shown CD8+CD57+ cell expansion by flow cytometry. Profiling of TCR beta VDJ combinations and CDR3 sequences used genomic DNA as template. Each CDR3 protein is one row after TCRdb ran MiXCR on the reads. The sample includes approximately 120,000 distinct CDR3 sequences, about two fifths of them seen just once. Sequencing input: sorted CD4+, CD8+, or CD8+CD57+ T cells (not recorded which) from PBMCs. All receptors derive from a human donor with aplastic anemia.

This clonotype was seen ten or more times. The chain couples TRBV12-3 or TRBV12-4 to TRBJ2-1; TRBD2 matches 8 bases. The trim removed 0 bases at V and 4 bases at J, leaving 2 bases unmatched. The CDR3 length is 15 residues. The CDR3 bases are TGTGCCAGCAGTTTAGCCAGCGGGGGATACAATGAGCAGTTCTTC. Translating gives CASSLASGGYNEQFF.

In the case of this clonotype: A much larger clone sits a single nucleotide away, making a read error possible. The rearrangement uses TRBV6-1 and TRBJ2-7; D is unresolved. CDR1 and CDR2 (germline): MNHNS, SASEGT. CDR3 length: 12 amino acids. CDR3 sequence reads: CASSPIFYEQHF. In nucleotides, the CDR3 is TGTGCCAGCAGCCCCATCTTCTACGAGCAGCACTTC.

Comments on this clonotype: One end of the junction fails to match germline, which may point to a read error. The rearrangement uses TRBV10-1 and TRBJ2-3; 8 nucleotides align to TRBD1. Germline V gene sequence: CDR1 WNHNN, CDR2 SYGVQD (reference sequence). The CDR3 has 13 residues. DNA for the CDR3: TGTGCCAGCACGGCGGAGGGGACAGGTACGCAGTATTTT. Its protein is CASTAEGTGTQYF.

The CDR3 DNA follows: TGTGCCAGCAGCTTAGAAGGGGATGGCTACACCTTC. It is translated as CASSLEGDGYTF. The rearrangement joins TRBV7-3 to TRBJ1-2, with a tentative D call TRBD1 (5 bases). The ends were cut back, 2 bases at V and 6 bases at J, with 7 bases in the middle. The CDR3 is 12 residues long. Per the germline V gene, CDR1 is SGHTA and CDR2 is FQGTGA.

The rearrangement links TRBV7-3 to TRBJ1-2, with D possibly TRBD1 on 6 matching bases. The germline V gene has CDR1 SGHTA and CDR2 FQGTGA. The CDR3 loop spans 13 amino acids. The CDR3 nucleotides read TGTGGCCCGGGCGGACAGACTATTTATGGCTACACCTTC. It is translated as CGPGGQTIYGYTF. The full variable domain, with the rest looked up from reference TRBV7-3 and TRBJ1-2, is GAGVSQTPSNKVTEKGKYVELRCDPISGHTALYWYRQSLGQGPEFLIYFQGTGAADDSGLPNDRFFAVRPEGSVSTLKIQRTERGDSAVYLCGPGGQTIYGYTFGSGTRLTVV.

The chain combines TRBV20-1 with TRBJ1-1, with D possibly matching TRBD1 (5 bases). V was trimmed by 1 base and J by 1 base, leaving 7 bases between them. Germline CDR1 is DFQATT and CDR2 is SNEGSKA (reference sequence). The CDR3 runs 13 residues. CDR3 protein: CSARAGQNTEAFF. The CDR3 coding sequence is TGCAGTGCTAGAGCAGGGCAGAACACTGAAGCTTTCTTT.

The chain links TRBV12-3 or TRBV12-4 to TRBJ2-1; 8 bases fit TRBD2. This CDR3 is built from 18 residues. V shed 3 bases, J shed 0 bases, and the junction held 10 bases outside the gene matches. In DNA, the CDR3 is TGTGCCAGCAGTTTTGGTGGCGGGCTAGCGGGCTCCTACAATGAGCAGTTCTTC. Its protein product is CASSFGGGLAGSYNEQFF.

This clonotype was picked up many times. J is TRBJ1-2 and V is TRBV6-6, with a tentative D call TRBD1 (6 bases). The V end lost 2 bases, the J end lost 4 bases, and 11 bases lay between the germline ends. The CDR3 contains 14 residues. Germline CDR1 reads MNHNY; CDR2 reads SVGAGI (reference sequence). CDR3: CASSYAGVGYGYTF. CDR3 nucleotides: TGTGCCAGCAGTTACGCAGGGGTGGGCTATGGCTACACCTTC.

The table lists this clonotype with a few counts. The rearrangement links TRBV18 to TRBJ1-5, with 9 bases aligning to TRBD1. The J segment lost 1 base and the V segment lost 2 bases, leaving 0 bases of the junction unmatched. The CDR3 is 15 amino acids. Germline CDR1 is KGHSH and CDR2 is LQKENI. As DNA, the CDR3 is TGTGCCAGCTCACCAGGGACAGGGAGCAATCAGCCCCAGCATTTT. Its translation is CASSPGTGSNQPQHF.

This clonotype showed up many times. The chain couples TRBV6-1 to TRBJ1-5, with a tentative D call TRBD1 (5 bases). This CDR3 has 15 residues. Germline V gene data show CDR1 as MNHNS and CDR2 as SASEGT. The V end was cut by 4 bases, the J end by 0 bases, with 10 bases between. The CDR3: CASSVGTLSNQPQHF. CDR3 in DNA: TGTGCCAGCAGTGTGGGGACCCTTAGCAATCAGCCCCAGCATTTT.

This clonotype was seen at least ten times. The V and J genes are TRBV28 and TRBJ1-6; TRBD1 might be the D (5 bases). CDR1 is MDHEN, CDR2 SYDVKM, per germline. This CDR3 is 16 amino acids long. The V gene lost 5 bases and the J gene lost 8 bases, with 19 bases spanning the gap. CDR3 DNA: TGTGCCAGCAGTCCTTACTTCAGGGTGGGGGATTCACCCCTCCACTTT. The encoded protein is CASSPYFRVGDSPLHF.

The rearrangement joins TRBV10-3 to TRBJ1-1; 7 bases map to TRBD1. CDR1 is ENHRY and CDR2 is SYGVKD in the germline V gene. The CDR3 runs to 16 residues. J lost 3 bases, V lost 0 bases, and 7 bases had no gene match. The DNA for the CDR3 is TGTGCCATCAGTGAGTCGTCGAGACAGGGCTACACTGAAGCTTTCTTT. Translating it yields CAISESSRQGYTEAFF.

This clonotype was observed at least ten times. A read error may produce the germline difference seen at one junction end. V is TRBV12-3 or TRBV12-4 and J is TRBJ1-1; D is unresolved. The CDR3 has 14 amino acids. CDR3 residues: CASSLAPGNTEAFF. The CDR3 nucleotides read TGTGCCAGCAGCTTAGCACCCGGGAACACTGAAGCTTTCTTT.

Notes on this clonotype: This may come from a read error, since a much larger clone is one base off. The genes are TRBV12-5 and TRBJ2-3; 11 bases align to TRBD1. The J call may not be correct, given that the DNA end is closer to TRBJ1-5. CDR1 and CDR2 from the germline V gene are LGHNT and FRNRAP. CDR3 length equals 15 residues. The CDR3 loop reads CASGPGTGGSDTQHF. For the CDR3, the DNA is TGTGCTAGTGGTCCCGGGACAGGGGGATCGGATACGCAGCATTTT.

The rearrangement links TRBV19 to TRBJ2-2; the D gene could be TRBD1 or TRBD2 (5 bases each). The CDR3 length is 14 residues. The V gene's germline CDR1 is LNHDA and CDR2 SQIVND (reference sequence). Trimming pared 6 bases from V and 2 bases from J, leaving 10 bases between. CDR3: CASRSGSNTGELFF. The DNA for the CDR3 is TGTGCCAGTAGGTCAGGGAGTAACACCGGGGAGCTGTTTTTT.

The V and J genes are TRBV5-5 and TRBJ2-2; D is unresolved. The CDR3 is 14 amino acids. V was trimmed by 0 bases and J by 8 bases, leaving 11 bases between them. Germline CDR1 is SGHKS and CDR2 is YYEKEE (reference sequence). The CDR3 reads CASSLDGPRGELFF. In DNA, the CDR3 is TGTGCCAGCAGCTTGGATGGCCCCCGGGGGGAGCTGTTTTTT.

This clonotype was seen repeatedly, ten times or more. The chain carries TRBV4-1 and TRBJ1-6, with D possibly being TRBD1 (5 bases). The CDR3 sequence is 16 residues long. Between the trimmed V and J ends, which lost 2 bases and 2 bases, there was a span of 10 bases. The V gene's germline CDR1 is MGHRA and CDR2 YSYEKL. The DNA for the CDR3 is TGCGCCAGCAGCCAACGAGACAGAGCCTATAATTCACCCCTCCACTTT. Amino acid sequence: CASSQRDRAYNSPLHF.

This clonotype was detected ten times or more. The V call is TRBV19, the J call TRBJ1-1, with D hard to call. Germline assignment: CDR1 LNHDA and CDR2 SQIVND (reference sequence). The CDR3 runs to 14 residues. V dropped 1 base and J dropped 3 bases, with 9 bases sitting between them. The CDR3 region is CASSIVQFDTEAFF. The CDR3 coding sequence is TGTGCCAGTAGTATAGTTCAATTTGACACTGAAGCTTTCTTT.

The chain joins TRBV24-1 to TRBJ1-5, with 7 bases lining up with TRBD1. CDR1 is KGHDR, CDR2 SFDVKD, per germline. V lost 3 bases, J lost 1 base, and 5 bases stayed unmatched. The CDR3 is made up of 16 amino acids. The CDR3 loop is CATSDRQGGSNQPQHF. DNA of the CDR3: TGTGCCACCAGTGATCGACAGGGTGGGAGCAATCAGCCCCAGCATTTT.

Concerning this clonotype itself: A much larger clone lies one base from this, so it may be a read error. The chain uses TRBV6-1 and TRBJ2-7, with 10 bases aligning to TRBD2. The CDR3 totals 14 residues. In germline, CDR1 is MNHNS, CDR2 SASEGT. As DNA, the CDR3 is TGTGTCAGCAGTGCGACTAGCGGGCGGTACGAGCAGTACTTC. Its translation is CVSSATSGRYEQYF.

This chain uses TRBV27 with TRBJ2-7; 8 bases match TRBD2. The CDR3 has 16 amino acids. Germline V gene lookup returns CDR1 MNHEY and CDR2 SMNVEV (reference sequence). The V segment lost 5 bases and the J segment 3 bases; nucleotides outside the gene matches: 12. CDR3 loop: CASSRESGGVNYEQYF. CDR3 sequence (DNA): TGTGCCAGCAGTCGAGAAAGCGGGGGCGTTAACTACGAGCAGTACTTC.

Concerning this clonotype itself: The CDR3 end shows no conserved phenylalanine or tryptophan, and so a read error is likely. V is TRBV19 and J is TRBJ2-6, with 7 bases lining up with TRBD1. CDR3 length: 18 residues. Germline V gene sequence: CDR1 LNHDA, CDR2 SQIVND (reference sequence). The CDR3 sequence: CASSEDRPLSSGTNVLTS. The CDR3 DNA follows: TGTGCCAGTAGTGAGGACAGGCCATTGAGCTCTGGGACCAACGTCCTGACTTCC.

In this sample, this clonotype turned up many times. The chain joins TRBV7-3 to TRBJ2-3; a possible D gene is TRBD2 (7 bases). Germline V gene lookup returns CDR1 SGHTA and CDR2 FQGTGA. CDR3 length: 15 amino acids. Between the trimmed V and J ends, which lost 1 base and 2 bases, there was a span of 10 bases. The CDR3: CASSLMGGATDTQYF. CDR3 sequence (DNA): TGTGCCAGCAGCTTAATGGGGGGGGCCACAGATACGCAGTATTTT.

Worth noting for this clonotype: A much larger clonotype is one base distant, so this may be a read error. V is TRBV6-5 and J is TRBJ1-3; a weak D match, TRBD1 (5 bases). Germline CDR1 and CDR2: MNHEY and SVGAGI. This CDR3 has 14 amino acids. This chain's CDR3 is CASGYGGAGNTIYF. The CDR3 DNA reads as TGTGCCAGCGGTTACGGGGGGGCTGGAAACACCATATATTTT.

This chain links TRBV18 with TRBJ1-2, with 7 bases aligning to TRBD1. Germline CDR1 and CDR2: KGHSH and LQKENI. With V trimmed by 3 bases and J by 1 base, 11 bases remained unmatched. The CDR3 loop spans 17 amino acids. The CDR3: CASSPRQGTTLNYGYTF. Here the CDR3 DNA reads TGTGCCAGCTCACCGCGACAGGGAACAACTCTTAACTATGGCTACACCTTC.

This clonotype was counted a few times. The chain employs TRBV15 and TRBJ2-7; 9 bases map to TRBD1. With 0 bases clipped from V and 4 bases from J, the junction kept 7 bases outside the gene matches. This CDR3 has 16 residues. The germline V gene encodes CDR1 LNHNV and CDR2 YYDKDF (reference sequence). The CDR3 nucleotides are TGTGCCACCAGCAGAGAGGGAGGGACAGGGATATACGAGCAGTACTTC. It is translated as CATSREGGTGIYEQYF.

By sample fraction, this clonotype is medium-sized. The chain links TRBV7-2 to TRBJ2-7; no firm D call. Germline V gives CDR1 SGHTA, CDR2 FQGNSA. V was trimmed by 6 bases and J by 5 bases, leaving 8 bases between them. The CDR3 length is 11 residues. CDR3 region: CASSNGHEQYF. Written as DNA, the CDR3 is TGTGCCAGCAGTAATGGGCACGAGCAGTACTTC.

Many counts were recorded for this clonotype. The rearrangement joins TRBV5-6 to TRBJ1-2; possible D gene TRBD1, 5 bases. The CDR3 runs to 13 residues. The V end lost 4 bases, the J end lost 6 bases, and 13 bases lay between the germline ends. Germline loops: CDR1 SGHDT, CDR2 YYEEEE. The CDR3 DNA is TGTGCCAGCAGCCGGGGCGCCGAAGATGGCTACACCTTC. Its translation: CASSRGAEDGYTF.

In this sample, this clonotype turned up many times. The chain recombines TRBV6-5 with TRBJ2-7; possibly TRBD1 for D (6 bases). The V gene's germline CDR1 is MNHEY and CDR2 SVGAGI. This CDR3 is built from 12 residues. V lost 4 bases and J lost 3, with 7 bases in between. CDR3 in amino acids: CASSWDNYEQYV. The CDR3 bases are TGTGCCAGCAGTTGGGACAACTACGAGCAGTACGTC.